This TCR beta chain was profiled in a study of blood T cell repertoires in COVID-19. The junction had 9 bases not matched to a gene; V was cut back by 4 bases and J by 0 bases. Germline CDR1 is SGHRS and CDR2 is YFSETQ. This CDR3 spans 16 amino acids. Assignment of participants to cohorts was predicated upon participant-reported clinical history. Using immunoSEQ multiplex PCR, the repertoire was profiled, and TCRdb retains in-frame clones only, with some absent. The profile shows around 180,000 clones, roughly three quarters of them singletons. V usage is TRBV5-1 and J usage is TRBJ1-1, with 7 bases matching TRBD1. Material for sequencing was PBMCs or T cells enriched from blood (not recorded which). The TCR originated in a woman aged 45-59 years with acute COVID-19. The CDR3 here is CASSPGTDWMNTEAFF. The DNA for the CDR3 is TGCGCCAGCAGCCCCGGGACAGATTGGATGAACACTGAAGCTTTCTTT.